These 20 T cell receptor beta chains originate from one sample sequenced in a study of blood T cell repertoires in COVID-19. The assay was immunoSEQ multiplex PCR, and TCRdb's table has in-frame clones only and misses some. The sample lists nearly 80,000 clones; around 90% were seen once. Material for sequencing was peripheral blood. These TCRs come from a woman at least 80 years old with acute or convalescent COVID-19.

This clone was seen more than once but under ten times. This sample includes further DNA sequences coding for the same CDR3. The chain has TRBV4-1 and TRBJ1-2; TRBD1 aligns across 7 bases. In germline, CDR1 is MGHRA, CDR2 YSYEKL. Losses at the gene ends were 0 bases for V and 2 bases for J; bases not matched to a gene: 0. The CDR3 totals 14 residues. This CDR3 reads CASSQETGNYGYTF. In nucleotides, the CDR3 is TGCGCCAGCAGCCAAGAGACAGGGAACTATGGCTACACCTTC.

CDR3 sequence: CASSSMTSRQFF. The CDR3 DNA is TGTGCCAGCAGTTCCATGACTAGCAGGCAGTTCTTC. The rearrangement joins TRBV28 to TRBJ2-1; 7 bases agree with TRBD2. CDR1 is MDHEN and CDR2 is SYDVKM in the germline V gene. This CDR3 is 12 amino acids long. Unmatched junction bases numbered 6, after V lost 4 bases and J lost 12 bases.

The chain recombines TRBV5-1 with TRBJ2-1; 8 nucleotides align to TRBD1. Germline CDR1 is SGHRS and CDR2 is YFSETQ. The V and J ends lost 4 bases and 3 bases, in that order; junction bases with no gene match: 9. This CDR3 has 16 amino acids. The CDR3 DNA is TGCGCCAGCAGCCCGGCCGACAGGGGCCTCTACAATGAGCAGTTCTTC. The encoded protein is CASSPADRGLYNEQFF.

V usage is TRBV4-2 and J usage is TRBJ1-2; D is perhaps TRBD1 (5 bases). Germline V gene data show CDR1 as LGHNA and CDR2 as YNFKEQ. Trimming cost V 0 bases and J 4 bases, with 12 bases left between them. The CDR3 totals 15 residues. As DNA, the CDR3 is TGTGCCAGCAGCCAAGATGAGACAGCGAGCTATGGCTACACCTTC. Its protein is CASSQDETASYGYTF.

This chain connects TRBV13 to TRBJ2-2; weak D call: TRBD1 (6 bases). Trimming removed 2 bases from V and 7 bases from J, with 11 bases in between. CDR1 is PRHDT and CDR2 is FYEKMQ in the germline V gene (reference sequence). The CDR3 covers 14 residues. CDR3 protein: CASSLQQGIGELFF. CDR3 nucleotide sequence: TGTGCCAGCAGCTTACAACAGGGTATCGGGGAGCTGTTTTTT.

J is TRBJ2-2 and V is TRBV6-6; 7 bases fit TRBD1. Germline V lookup: CDR1 MNHNY, CDR2 SVGAGI (reference sequence). Unmatched junction bases numbered 7, after V lost 2 bases and J lost 4 bases. This CDR3 region has 16 residues. As DNA, the CDR3 is TGTGCCAGCAGTTACATAGGGGGACAGTCCACCGGGGAGCTGTTTTTT. As protein: CASSYIGGQSTGELFF.

The chain recombines TRBV20-1 with TRBJ1-4; D unresolved. Germline CDR1 reads DFQATT; CDR2 reads SNEGSKA (reference sequence). The CDR3 has 11 amino acids. Deletions cut 6 bases from V and 8 bases from J, with 10 bases between. This CDR3 reads CSAHGPEKLFF. CDR3 bases: TGCAGTGCCCATGGCCCGGAAAAACTGTTTTTT.

CDR3 sequence (DNA): TGCGCCAGCAGCCCAGGGTTCCCCTATAATTCACCCCTCCACTTT. It is translated as CASSPGFPYNSPLHF. V gene TRBV10-2 combines with J gene TRBJ1-6; a possible D gene is TRBD1 (5 bases). CDR3 length equals 15 residues. The germline V gene has CDR1 WSHSY and CDR2 SAAADI. V lost 6 bases, J lost 2 bases, and 11 bases lay in between.

The chain is built from TRBV7-6 and TRBJ1-1, with 9 positions matching TRBD1. Germline V gene lookup returns CDR1 SGHVS and CDR2 FNYEAQ. CDR3 length: 16 residues. Losses at the gene ends were 5 bases for V and 6 bases for J; bases not matched to a gene: 13. The chain's CDR3 is CASSPIPGQGKAEAFF. DNA of the CDR3: TGTGCCAGCAGCCCGATTCCGGGACAGGGTAAAGCTGAAGCTTTCTTT.

The rearrangement links TRBV6-6 to TRBJ2-3; 7 bases are shared with TRBD1. Germline trimming cut 7 bases from V and 2 bases from J; bases unmatched to any gene: 9. The CDR3 has 15 residues. CDR1 and CDR2 from the germline V gene are MNHNY and SVGAGI (reference sequence). CDR3 in amino acids: CASTFLTGTTDTQYF. DNA for the CDR3: TGTGCCAGCACCTTCTTGACAGGGACCACAGATACGCAGTATTTT.

The chain has TRBV15 and TRBJ2-1; weak D call: TRBD1 (5 bases). Trimming left V 0 bases short and J 9 bases short, with 6 bases between. Per the germline V gene, CDR1 is LNHNV and CDR2 is YYDKDF (reference sequence). The CDR3 consists of 12 residues. The CDR3, as DNA: TGTGCCACCAGCAGAGAACAGGTTGAGCAGTTCTTC. Its translation: CATSREQVEQFF. The full variable domain, in which reference TRBV15 and TRBJ2-1 provide the parts outside the CDR3, is DAMVIQNPRYQVTQFGKPVTLSCSQTLNHNVMYWYQQKSSQAPKLLFHYYDKDFNNEADTPDNFQSRRPNTSFCFLDIRSPGLGDTAMYLCATSREQVEQFFGPGTRLTVL.

CDR3 in DNA: TGTGCCAGCAGCTTGACTACGAATTGGGATGGCTACACCTTC. It specifies CASSLTTNWDGYTF. The chain uses TRBV7-3 and TRBJ1-2; D remains unclear. V was pared by 3 bases and J by 6 bases, with 14 bases between. The CDR3 sequence is 14 residues long. Germline V CDR1 and CDR2: SGHTA, FQGTGA. Complete variable domain (other parts from reference TRBV7-3 and TRBJ1-2): GAGVSQTPSNKVTEKGKYVELRCDPISGHTALYWYRQSLGQGPEFLIYFQGTGAADDSGLPNDRFFAVRPEGSVSTLKIQRTERGDSAVYLCASSLTTNWDGYTFGSGTRLTVV.

The V call is TRBV19, the J call TRBJ2-7; TRBD1 matches at 10 bases. Unmatched junction bases numbered 9, after V lost 7 bases and J lost 6 bases. The CDR3 runs 14 residues. Per germline, CDR1 LNHDA and CDR2 SQIVND (reference sequence). The chain's CDR3 is CASTLTGTGAEQYF. In DNA form, the CDR3 reads TGTGCCAGTACCCTAACCGGGACAGGGGCCGAGCAGTACTTC. Looking up the rest from reference TRBV19 and TRBJ2-7 gives the full variable domain: DGGITQSPKYLFRKEGQNVTLSCEQNLNHDAMYWYRQDPGQGLRLIYYSQIVNDFQKGDIAEGYSVSREKKESFPLTVTSAQKNPTAFYLCASTLTGTGAEQYFGPGTRLTVT.

The gene calls are TRBV6-6 and TRBJ1-1, with 7 bases that match TRBD1. CDR3 size: 14 residues. With 2 bases clipped from V and 6 bases from J, the junction kept 6 bases outside the gene matches. Germline V lookup: CDR1 MNHNY, CDR2 SVGAGI (reference sequence). The CDR3 DNA sequence: TGTGCCAGCAGTTACCAAAACAGGGGCGCTGAAGCTTTCTTT. This codes for CASSYQNRGAEAFF.

This clone was seen once. At the DNA level, this CDR3 is encoded by other sequences in the same sample as well. The chain carries TRBV7-3 and TRBJ2-1; D remains ambiguous. Trimming took off 5 bases at V and 5 bases at J, with 4 bases between the two ends. Germline V gene sequence: CDR1 SGHTA, CDR2 FQGTGA. This CDR3 spans 11 amino acids. The CDR3 DNA is TGTGCCAGCAGCCTCGACAATGAGCAGTTCTTC. Translation: CASSLDNEQFF.

The V call is TRBV28, the J call TRBJ1-1, with 10 bases matching TRBD1. The CDR3 consists of 14 residues. CDR1 and CDR2 (germline): MDHEN, SYDVKM. Trimming took 5 bases from V and 4 from J; bases not matched to a gene: 4. This CDR3 reads CASSVRQGATEAFF. CDR3 DNA sequence: TGTGCCAGCAGTGTACGACAGGGGGCCACTGAAGCTTTCTTT. The full variable domain, rest sourced from reference TRBV28 and TRBJ1-1, is DVKVTQSSRYLVKRTGEKVFLECVQDMDHENMFWYRQDPGLGLRLIYFSYDVKMKEKGDIPEGYSVSREKKERFSLILESASTNQTSMYLCASSVRQGATEAFFGQGTRLTVV.

The chain recombines TRBV7-2 with TRBJ1-4; the D gene is possibly TRBD1 (6 bases). CDR3 length: 13 amino acids. Germline V CDR1 and CDR2: SGHTA, FQGNSA. V shed 3 bases and J shed 4 bases, with 6 bases lying between them. The CDR3 region is CASSLGHNEKLFF. The CDR3, as DNA: TGTGCCAGCAGCTTGGGACATAATGAAAAACTGTTTTTT. The full variable domain, in which reference TRBV7-2 and TRBJ1-4 provide the parts outside the CDR3, is GAGVSQSPSNKVTEKGKDVELRCDPISGHTALYWYRQSLGQGLEFLIYFQGNSAPDKSGLPSDRFSAERTGGSVSTLTIQRTQQEDSAVYLCASSLGHNEKLFFGSGTQLSVL.

The chain uses TRBV19 and TRBJ2-4, with D hard to call. V lost 4 bases and J 8 bases, leaving 12 bases between the germline ends. This CDR3 region has 13 residues. CDR1 LNHDA and CDR2 SQIVND come from the germline V gene (reference sequence). CDR3 nucleotide sequence: TGTGCCAGTAGTAACCCCCCGGTTGACATTCAGTACTTC. Residues: CASSNPPVDIQYF.

This chain joins TRBV7-9 and TRBJ1-2, with D hard to call. CDR1 and CDR2 (germline): SEHNR, FQNEAQ (reference sequence). The V end lost 5 bases, the J end lost 8 bases, and 12 bases lay between the germline ends. CDR3 length equals 12 residues. The CDR3 bases are TGTGCCAGCAGCCAACTCGCCACCGGCTACACCTTC. Translating it yields CASSQLATGYTF.

V is TRBV19 and J is TRBJ1-3, with D perhaps matching TRBD1 (5 bases). Germline V lookup: CDR1 LNHDA, CDR2 SQIVND (reference sequence). V dropped 5 bases and J dropped 4 bases, with 12 bases sitting between them. This CDR3 spans 14 amino acids. Here the CDR3 DNA reads TGTGCCAGTAGTTCGACAGCCTCCGGAAACACCATATATTTT. Protein product: CASSSTASGNTIYF. Drawing the rest from reference TRBV19 and TRBJ1-3, the complete variable domain is DGGITQSPKYLFRKEGQNVTLSCEQNLNHDAMYWYRQDPGQGLRLIYYSQIVNDFQKGDIAEGYSVSREKKESFPLTVTSAQKNPTAFYLCASSSTASGNTIYFGEGSWLTVV.